What follows are 25 T cell receptor beta chains derived from one specimen sequenced in a study of spatial heterogeneity in lung cancer. Regarding time point: sample taken at primary tumor resection. The authors sequenced whole RNA from tumor, nontumor lung or frozen PBMC without sorting. TCRdb reanalysed the 5' RACE reads using MiXCR and keeps one entry per CDR3 protein. The sample has about 82,000 distinct CDR3 sequences, roughly 12% seen once. This sample comprised PBMCs, obtained at surgery. The receptors were sampled from a male donor with early-stage non-small cell lung cancer.

This rearrangement joins TRBV7-2 to TRBJ2-1; TRBD2 agrees at 10 bases. This CDR3 is built from 15 residues. V lost 4 bases and J lost 6; bases outside the gene matches: 6. Germline V CDR1 and CDR2: SGHTA, FQGNSA. CDR3 region: CASSSPGTSANEQFF. The DNA of the CDR3 is TGTGCCAGCAGCTCGCCCGGGACTAGCGCCAATGAGCAGTTCTTC.

In its sample, this clonotype was seen a few times. V is TRBV5-1 and J is TRBJ1-3, with D unclear. This CDR3 region has 14 residues. Trimming stripped 0 bases from V and 2 bases from J, with 6 bases between. Germline-derived CDR1 and CDR2 are SGHRS and YFSETQ. The CDR3 protein is CASSLGQPGNTIYF. In DNA, the CDR3 is TGCGCCAGCAGCTTGGGGCAGCCTGGAAACACCATATATTTT.

The V and J genes are TRBV19 and TRBJ2-7; D is possibly TRBD1 or TRBD2 (5 bases each). Germline lookup yields CDR1 LNHDA and CDR2 SQIVND (reference sequence). There are 14 residues in the CDR3. V was trimmed by 5 bases and J by 1 base, leaving 12 bases between them. CDR3 coding DNA: TGTGCCAGTAGTTCGACCGGGACGTCCTACGAGCAGTACTTC. Translation gives CASSSTGTSYEQYF. Full variable domain (rest looked up from reference TRBV19 and TRBJ2-7): DGGITQSPKYLFRKEGQNVTLSCEQNLNHDAMYWYRQDPGQGLRLIYYSQIVNDFQKGDIAEGYSVSREKKESFPLTVTSAQKNPTAFYLCASSSTGTSYEQYFGPGTRLTVT.

The chain has TRBV18 and TRBJ2-7; the D gene is possibly TRBD2 (5 bases). The V and J ends lost 6 bases and 5 bases respectively, with 11 bases between them. Germline values: CDR1 KGHSH, CDR2 LQKENI. This CDR3 spans 12 amino acids. The CDR3 is CASSRGRDEQYF. The CDR3 nucleotides are TGTGCCAGCTCTCGGGGTAGGGACGAGCAGTACTTC.

The sample holds a few counts of this clonotype. The gene calls are TRBV12-3 or TRBV12-4 and TRBJ2-2; 7 bases align to TRBD1. The CDR3 contains 15 residues. V lost 3 bases to trimming and J lost 6 bases; unmatched junction nucleotides: 7. The CDR3 region is CASSFDRDWAGELFF. In DNA, the CDR3 is TGTGCCAGCAGTTTTGACAGGGATTGGGCCGGGGAGCTGTTTTTT.

There are a few counts of this clonotype. V gene TRBV10-3 combines with J gene TRBJ2-3, with a tentative D call TRBD2 (6 bases). The CDR3 runs 14 residues. Germline V gives CDR1 ENHRY, CDR2 SYGVKD. V was pared by 9 bases and J by 5 bases, with 18 bases between. The DNA for the CDR3 is TGTGCCATGCGGGACTCCCTTTCCGAAGATACGCAGTATTTT. This translates into CAMRDSLSEDTQYF.

V and J are TRBV19 and TRBJ1-2, with D maybe TRBD1 (5 bases). V lost 6 bases and J lost 4, with 9 bases in between. This CDR3 has 12 amino acids. CDR1 and CDR2 from the germline V gene are LNHDA and SQIVND (reference sequence). The CDR3 DNA sequence: TGTGCCAGTAGGACAGATCTCTATGGCTACACCTTC. Translated, it gives CASRTDLYGYTF.

The chain carries TRBV5-4 and TRBJ1-1; D is unclear. Germline CDR1 is SGHNT and CDR2 is YYREEE (reference sequence). The CDR3 runs 14 residues. Trimming took 1 base from V and 12 from J, leaving 19 bases between them. CDR3 residues: CASSLKNGRTDPFF. Written as DNA, the CDR3 is TGTGCCAGCAGCTTGAAAAACGGCCGCACTGACCCTTTCTTT.

This clonotype was recorded many times. The V call is TRBV5-1, the J call TRBJ1-5, with D unclear. Trimming removed 2 bases from V and 3 bases from J, with 12 bases in between. Germline loops: CDR1 SGHRS, CDR2 YFSETQ. The CDR3 covers 15 residues. For the CDR3, the DNA is TGCGCCAGCAGCTTAGGAGGCGGAGACAATCAGCCCCAGCATTTT. Residues: CASSLGGGDNQPQHF.

This clonotype was seen a handful of times. The V call is TRBV19, the J call TRBJ2-5, with D possibly TRBD1 on 6 matching bases. The V gene lost 5 bases and the J gene lost 3 bases, with 16 bases spanning the gap. Germline V lookup: CDR1 LNHDA, CDR2 SQIVND (reference sequence). This CDR3 comprises 15 residues. The DNA for the CDR3 is TGTGCCAGTAGTCCCCGAACAGGGCTAGAAGAGACCCAGTACTTC. As protein: CASSPRTGLEETQYF.

J is TRBJ1-5 and V is TRBV14; D not resolved. Trimming removed 1 base at V and 5 bases at J, with 6 bases between. The CDR3 has 13 residues. Germline CDR1 and CDR2: SGHDN and FVKESK. This CDR3 is CASSQGAYQPQHF. CDR3 nucleotide sequence: TGTGCCAGCAGCCAAGGGGCGTATCAGCCCCAGCATTTT.

This clonotype has just a few counts. The chain joins TRBV12-3 or TRBV12-4 to TRBJ1-1; D is unclear. This CDR3 has 14 amino acids. The V end was cut by 6 bases, the J end by 1 base, with 12 bases between. CDR3 sequence reads: CASRPNTRNTEAFF. In nucleotides, the CDR3 is TGTGCCAGCAGACCCAATACTCGGAACACTGAAGCTTTCTTT.

The rearrangement links TRBV5-5 to TRBJ1-2; TRBD1 matches 8 bases. The germline V gene has CDR1 SGHKS and CDR2 YYEKEE (reference sequence). The CDR3 runs 17 residues. J lost 0 bases, V lost 0 bases, and 7 bases had no gene match. DNA of the CDR3: TGTGCCAGCAGCTTGGGACAGGGGCCCCCTGCTAACTATGGCTACACCTTC. It translates to CASSLGQGPPANYGYTF.

This clonotype was recorded a few times. This chain joins TRBV20-1 and TRBJ2-7; no definite D call. The CDR3 contains 12 residues. Trimming took off 2 bases at V and 2 bases at J, with 7 bases between the two ends. Germline-derived CDR1 and CDR2 are DFQATT and SNEGSKA (reference sequence). The DNA of the CDR3 is TGCAGTGCTAGACGAACCCCCTACGAGCAGTACTTC. This gives the protein CSARRTPYEQYF.

The V and J genes are TRBV5-4 and TRBJ1-6, with TRBD1 matching 11 bases. Germline CDR1 is SGHNT and CDR2 is YYREEE (reference sequence). This CDR3 comprises 15 residues. V was pared by 5 bases and J by 9 bases, with 7 bases of the junction left unmatched. This CDR3 reads CASSSPGTGGSPLHF. CDR3 nucleotide sequence: TGTGCCAGCAGTTCCCCCGGGACAGGGGGTTCACCCCTCCACTTT. Full variable domain (remainder filled in from reference TRBV5-4 and TRBJ1-6): ETGVTQSPTHLIKTRGQQVTLRCSSQSGHNTVSWYQQALGQGPQFIFQYYREEENGRGNFPPRFSGLQFPNYSSELNVNALELDDSALYLCASSSPGTGGSPLHFGNGTRLTVT.

A few counts support this clonotype. The chain links TRBV7-3 to TRBJ2-1, with D hard to call. The CDR3 spans 13 residues. Looked up from germline, CDR1 is SGHTA and CDR2 is FQGTGA. V lost 4 bases and J 7 bases, leaving 11 bases between the germline ends. This chain's CDR3 is CASSSYTENEQFF. The CDR3, as DNA: TGTGCCAGCAGCTCCTATACGGAGAATGAGCAGTTCTTC.

The chain carries TRBV29-1 and TRBJ2-3; no clear D. The V and J ends lost 4 bases and 5 bases respectively, with 16 bases between them. The CDR3 length is 14 residues. Germline V gives CDR1 SQVTM, CDR2 ANQGSEA. The CDR3 DNA is TGCAGCGTTGGCCTACGGGCCCAGGAAGATACGCAGTATTTT. This sequence encodes CSVGLRAQEDTQYF.

This clonotype was observed a few times. The chain employs TRBV19 and TRBJ1-2; D is undetermined. The germline CDR1 and CDR2 sequences are LNHDA and SQIVND (reference sequence). There are 14 residues in the CDR3. Trimming shortened V by 4 bases and J by 3 bases, and 12 bases separated the two germline ends. In DNA, the CDR3 is TGTGCCAGTAGTAGGGCCGCCACGGACTATGGCTACACCTTC. It specifies CASSRAATDYGYTF.

This clonotype is a singleton in its sample. The V call is TRBV7-9, the J call TRBJ1-6; no reliable D call. Trimming cost V 0 bases and J 9 bases, with 9 bases left between them. CDR3 size: 14 residues. Germline CDR1 SEHNR, CDR2 FQNEAQ (reference sequence). CDR3 sequence (DNA): TGTGCCAGCAGCTTAGCGCAGGAGGCTTCACCCCTCCACTTT. It codes for CASSLAQEASPLHF. Filled out from reference TRBV7-9 and TRBJ1-6, the complete variable domain reads DTGVSQNPRHKITKRGQNVTFRCDPISEHNRLYWYRQTLGQGPEFLTYFQNEAQLEKSRLLSDRFSAERPKGSFSTLEIQRTEQGDSAMYLCASSLAQEASPLHFGNGTRLTVT.

This clonotype has a handful of counts. This chain uses TRBV11-2 with TRBJ2-7; D ambiguous. This CDR3 is built from 12 residues. Germline V gene lookup returns CDR1 SGHAT and CDR2 FQNNGV. V lost 0 bases, J lost 6 bases, and 6 bases lay in between. The CDR3 coding sequence is TGTGCCAGCAGCTTAGATCGGGCCGAGCAGTACTTC. Translation: CASSLDRAEQYF.

This clonotype was detected only a few times. The chain links TRBV29-1 to TRBJ2-7, with TRBD1 matching 9 bases. CDR1 is SQVTM, CDR2 ANQGSEA, per germline. The CDR3 is 14 amino acids. The V and J ends lost 5 bases and 3 bases, in that order; junction bases with no gene match: 8. This CDR3 reads CSVSDRGVNYEQYF. CDR3 DNA sequence: TGCAGCGTTTCGGACAGGGGCGTAAACTACGAGCAGTACTTC.

The CDR3 nucleotides read TGTGCCAGCAGCGTAGAATGGGAGACAGTATACAATGAGCAGTTCTTC. It translates to CASSVEWETVYNEQFF. This chain joins TRBV9 and TRBJ2-1, with D perhaps TRBD1 or TRBD2 (5 bases each). Germline assignment: CDR1 SGDLS and CDR2 YYNGEE. Trimming removed 0 bases from V and 4 bases from J, with 14 bases in between. The length of the CDR3 is 16 residues. The whole variable domain, filled in from reference TRBV9 and TRBJ2-1, reads DSGVTQTPKHLITATGQRVTLRCSPRSGDLSVYWYQQSLDQGLQFLIQYYNGEERAKGNILERFSAQQFPDLHSELNLSSLELGDSALYFCASSVEWETVYNEQFFGPGTRLTVL.

The J gene is TRBJ2-1, the V gene TRBV7-9, with a possible D match to TRBD2 (6 bases). V was shortened by 4 bases and J by 7 bases, with 14 bases between the two germline ends. Germline V gene data show CDR1 as SEHNR and CDR2 as FQNEAQ (reference sequence). The CDR3 totals 14 residues. The CDR3 nucleotides read TGTGCCAGCAGCTCCTACATTGGGGGGAATGAGCAGTTCTTC. It encodes CASSSYIGGNEQFF. The complete variable domain, with remaining parts taken from reference TRBV7-9 and TRBJ2-1, reads DTGVSQNPRHKITKRGQNVTFRCDPISEHNRLYWYRQTLGQGPEFLTYFQNEAQLEKSRLLSDRFSAERPKGSFSTLEIQRTEQGDSAMYLCASSSYIGGNEQFFGPGTRLTVL.

The chain carries TRBV7-2 and TRBJ2-1; no reliable D call. This CDR3 has 17 amino acids. Trimming removed 1 base at V and 4 bases at J, with 17 bases between. CDR1 SGHTA and CDR2 FQGNSA come from the germline V gene. The CDR3 DNA reads as TGTGCCAGCAGCTTAGTCGACGGTCCCCCCCTTTACAATGAGCAGTTCTTC. Protein product: CASSLVDGPPLYNEQFF.

With respect to this clonotype: The junction shows a germline mismatch at one end, possibly a read error. Here the CDR3 reads CTSSNHKGSDEQYF. Written as DNA, the CDR3 is TGCACCAGCAGCAACCATAAAGGGAGTGACGAGCAGTACTTC. The chain joins TRBV5-1 to TRBJ2-7, with D perhaps matching TRBD2 (5 bases). CDR3 size: 14 residues. Germline V gene data show CDR1 as SGHRS and CDR2 as YFSETQ.